These 32 T cell receptor beta chains share one sample of origin, sequenced in a study of blood T cell repertoires in COVID-19. Method: immunoSEQ multiplex PCR; TCRdb's copy keeps in-frame clones and lacks some. This sample carries 250,000 or so clones, approximately 85% of them seen once, and the ten largest clones take approximately 6.6%. The sequenced material came from PBMCs or T cells enriched from blood (not recorded which). These receptors were collected from a woman in her forties or fifties who had been exposed to COVID-19.

V is TRBV19 and J is TRBJ2-1, with 7 bases that match TRBD2. J lost 8 bases, V lost 5 bases, and 6 bases had no gene match. CDR3 length equals 13 residues. CDR1 is LNHDA, CDR2 SQIVND, per germline (reference sequence). The CDR3 reads CASSSRGGDEQFF. The CDR3 bases are TGTGCCAGTAGTTCCCGGGGAGGGGATGAGCAGTTCTTC.

The chain carries TRBV7-9 and TRBJ1-2; possible D gene TRBD1, 5 bases. CDR3 length: 16 residues. Trimming pared 6 bases from V and 8 bases from J, leaving 25 bases between. Germline loops: CDR1 SEHNR, CDR2 FQNEAQ (reference sequence). The CDR3, as DNA: TGTGCCAGCAGGCCCAGCGGTGGTCGGGGGTCGGAGGGCTACACCTTC. Encoded protein: CASRPSGGRGSEGYTF.

This chain connects TRBV5-4 to TRBJ2-7, with 9 bases identical to TRBD2. Germline V gives CDR1 SGHNT, CDR2 YYREEE (reference sequence). CDR3 length equals 15 residues. The V and J ends lost 2 bases and 5 bases, in that order; junction bases with no gene match: 8. The DNA of the CDR3 is TGTGCCAGCAGCTTAAGCGCGGGGGGGTTGAACGAGCAGTACTTC. Amino acids: CASSLSAGGLNEQYF.

This clone was counted once. The chain carries TRBV29-1 and TRBJ1-5; D remains unclear. This CDR3 comprises 13 residues. V lost 5 bases and J 4 bases, leaving 12 bases between the germline ends. Germline V CDR1 and CDR2: SQVTM, ANQGSEA. CDR3 sequence: CSVQPSLNQPQHF. The CDR3, as DNA: TGCAGCGTTCAACCCAGTCTTAATCAGCCCCAGCATTTT.

This clone was seen once. This chain links TRBV5-1 with TRBJ1-1; 8 bases are shared with TRBD1. Unmatched junction bases numbered 6, after V lost 4 bases and J lost 7 bases. Germline CDR1 SGHRS, CDR2 YFSETQ. This CDR3 is 13 amino acids long. The CDR3 spells CASSKDRAYEAFF. CDR3 DNA: TGCGCCAGCAGCAAGGACAGGGCGTATGAAGCTTTCTTT.

The chain couples TRBV4-3 to TRBJ1-1; 10 bases are shared with TRBD1. Trimming removed 3 bases from V and 4 bases from J; junction bases left unmatched: 11. The CDR3 totals 17 residues. Germline CDR1 LGHNA, CDR2 YSLEER. CDR3 residues: CASSQSGQGTWGTEAFF. CDR3 nucleotide sequence: TGCGCCAGCAGCCAGTCGGGACAGGGGACCTGGGGCACTGAAGCTTTCTTT.

This clone has only a few counts. The rearrangement links TRBV5-4 to TRBJ1-2; D unresolved. V dropped 4 bases and J dropped 2 bases, with 9 bases sitting between them. CDR3 length: 13 residues. Germline lookup yields CDR1 SGHNT and CDR2 YYREEE (reference sequence). The chain's CDR3 is CASSLNANYGYTF. DNA for the CDR3: TGTGCCAGCAGCCTAAACGCAAACTATGGCTACACCTTC.

This sequence joins TRBV7-2 and TRBJ2-7; TRBD2 aligns across 10 bases. The CDR3 covers 16 residues. Germline V gene lookup returns CDR1 SGHTA and CDR2 FQGNSA. Trimming cost V 1 base and J 0 bases; bases outside gene matches: 3. CDR3 sequence (DNA): TGTGCCAGCAGCTTAGATGGGACTAGCGTCTCCTACGAGCAGTACTTC. Amino acid sequence: CASSLDGTSVSYEQYF.

The rearrangement uses TRBV9 and TRBJ2-2; D possibly corresponds to TRBD2 (5 bases). CDR1 SGDLS and CDR2 YYNGEE come from the germline V gene. V was trimmed by 4 bases and J by 8 bases, leaving 6 bases between them. The CDR3 spans 11 residues. CDR3 sequence (DNA): TGTGCCAGCAGCCGAGGGGGGGAGCTGTTTTTT. It is translated as CASSRGGELFF.

The CDR3, as DNA: TGTGCCAGCAGTTTATCAGCGGGATACGAGCAGTACTTC. Residues: CASSLSAGYEQYF. This chain connects TRBV27 to TRBJ2-7; 7 bases match TRBD2. This CDR3 region has 13 residues. Looked up from germline, CDR1 is MNHEY and CDR2 is SMNVEV (reference sequence). V shed 0 bases and J 4 bases; nucleotides not matched to a gene: 0.

This chain connects TRBV6-5 to TRBJ1-1, with 7 bases that match TRBD1. Trimming removed 2 bases from V and 2 bases from J; junction bases left unmatched: 2. This CDR3 comprises 14 residues. Germline loops: CDR1 MNHEY, CDR2 SVGAGI. This CDR3 is CASSYPGGNTEAFF. The CDR3 nucleotides read TGTGCCAGCAGTTACCCAGGGGGTAACACTGAAGCTTTCTTT.

This clone showed up just once. The chain joins TRBV6-2 or TRBV6-3 to TRBJ1-5; D is unclear. The germline V gene encodes CDR1 MNHEY and CDR2 SVGEGT. V dropped 2 bases and J dropped 3 bases, with 14 bases sitting between them. This CDR3 contains 16 residues. This CDR3 reads CASSYPEAGFNQPQHF. The CDR3 DNA follows: TGTGCCAGCAGTTACCCGGAGGCGGGCTTCAATCAGCCCCAGCATTTT.

With regard to this clone: This sample also contains other DNA sequences that code for the same CDR3. This sequence joins TRBV7-9 and TRBJ2-7; maybe TRBD1 (5 bases). CDR1 is SEHNR and CDR2 is FQNEAQ in the germline V gene (reference sequence). V dropped 5 bases and J dropped 3 bases, with 8 bases sitting between them. The CDR3 loop spans 12 amino acids. The CDR3 DNA reads as TGTGCCAGCAGCCAAGGGGTCTACGAGCAGTACTTC. This codes for CASSQGVYEQYF.

This clone has a handful of counts. The CDR3, as DNA: TGTGCCACCAGCAGAGAAGCGGGGGGGCCAATTGAGCAGTTCTTC. The encoded protein is CATSREAGGPIEQFF. The rearrangement joins TRBV15 to TRBJ2-1, with 10 bases identical to TRBD2. Trimming took 0 bases from V and 9 from J; bases not matched to a gene: 5. The germline V gene has CDR1 LNHNV and CDR2 YYDKDF (reference sequence). The CDR3 is 15 residues long.

The J gene is TRBJ2-7, the V gene TRBV6-5; TRBD2 agrees at 7 bases. The junction had 3 bases not matched to a gene; V was cut back by 0 bases and J by 1 base. Germline assignment: CDR1 MNHEY and CDR2 SVGAGI. The CDR3 is 15 residues long. CDR3 residues: CASSYSGGVSYEQYF. The CDR3 DNA sequence: TGTGCCAGCAGTTACTCGGGGGGGGTGTCCTACGAGCAGTACTTC.

This clone was recorded once. The chain employs TRBV5-1 and TRBJ1-1; 9 positions agree with TRBD1. The CDR3 is made up of 15 amino acids. V lost 3 bases to trimming and J lost 1 base; unmatched junction nucleotides: 4. The germline V gene encodes CDR1 SGHRS and CDR2 YFSETQ. CDR3 sequence reads: CASSSRTGANTEAFF. The CDR3 nucleotides read TGCGCCAGCAGCTCGAGGACAGGGGCGAACACTGAAGCTTTCTTT.

The chain uses TRBV25-1 and TRBJ2-7; 9 bases match TRBD1. V shed 6 bases and J 3 bases; nucleotides not matched to a gene: 9. Germline CDR1 and CDR2: MGHDK and SYGVNS. This CDR3 is built from 15 residues. For the CDR3, the DNA is TGTGCCAGCAGCCCAGGGACAGGGTTTAGCTACGAGCAGTACTTC. Encoded protein: CASSPGTGFSYEQYF.

The V call is TRBV25-1, the J call TRBJ1-1, with TRBD1 matching 9 bases. From germline, CDR1 is MGHDK and CDR2 SYGVNS. V trimming: 6 bases; J trimming: 6 bases; junction bases outside the gene matches: 8. CDR3 length: 14 residues. The CDR3 DNA is TGTGCCAGCAGACAGGGGGCAGGATACTCTGAAGCTTTCTTT. Its protein is CASRQGAGYSEAFF.

The V call is TRBV7-8, the J call TRBJ2-1; possible D gene TRBD1, 6 bases. The CDR3 has 16 amino acids. Trimming took 6 bases from V and 8 from J, leaving 23 bases between them. Germline CDR1 and CDR2: SGHVS and FQNEAQ. DNA of the CDR3: TGTGCCAGCAGTCACGGACAGTTCGGGGCCCACGATGAGCAGTTCTTC. Protein sequence: CASSHGQFGAHDEQFF.

This chain links TRBV6-5 with TRBJ1-5; D is possibly TRBD1 (5 bases). From germline, CDR1 is MNHEY and CDR2 SVGAGI. The length of the CDR3 is 16 residues. V was shortened by 0 bases and J by 2 bases, with 11 bases between the two germline ends. The chain's CDR3 is CASSYSSDKGNQPQHF. CDR3 DNA sequence: TGTGCCAGCAGTTACTCCTCGGACAAGGGCAATCAGCCCCAGCATTTT.

The chain combines TRBV11-2 with TRBJ1-3; D unresolved. CDR1 and CDR2 from the germline V gene are SGHAT and FQNNGV. V lost 8 bases and J 3 bases, leaving 11 bases between the germline ends. This CDR3 contains 13 residues. Here the CDR3 reads CASLVAGGNTIYF. CDR3 DNA sequence: TGTGCCAGCTTGGTGGCTGGTGGAAACACCATATATTTT.

The rearrangement joins TRBV28 to TRBJ1-3; D remains ambiguous. CDR1 is MDHEN and CDR2 is SYDVKM in the germline V gene. V lost 2 bases and J lost 6, with 20 bases in between. The CDR3 runs to 17 residues. The CDR3 region has the DNA TGTGCCAGCAGTTTACCGTATCCGGGGATTCAAGAAAACACCATATATTTT. The encoded protein is CASSLPYPGIQENTIYF.

The CDR3 nucleotides read TGTGCCAGCAGCGCTAGCGGGGTTCCCCCGGACGAGCAGTACTTC. Its translation: CASSASGVPPDEQYF. The chain recombines TRBV9 with TRBJ2-7, with 9 bases that match TRBD2. Germline CDR1 and CDR2: SGDLS and YYNGEE. The length of the CDR3 is 15 residues. Germline trimming cut 3 bases from V and 5 bases from J; bases unmatched to any gene: 9.

The chain recombines TRBV28 with TRBJ2-5; tentative D call: TRBD1 (6 bases). Germline V gene lookup returns CDR1 MDHEN and CDR2 SYDVKM. The V gene lost 6 bases and the J gene lost 4 bases, with 24 bases spanning the gap. The CDR3 extends over 17 amino acids. CDR3 DNA sequence: TGTGCCAGCAGCCCAAGCGGACGTATGACAGGCTTAGAGACCCAGTACTTC. Translation gives CASSPSGRMTGLETQYF.

The chain couples TRBV19 to TRBJ1-6; 7 bases are a match to TRBD1. Losses at the gene ends were 7 bases for V and 4 bases for J; bases not matched to a gene: 7. The CDR3 length is 15 residues. CDR1 is LNHDA and CDR2 is SQIVND in the germline V gene (reference sequence). The DNA for the CDR3 is TGTGCCAGTACCCCCAGGGACAGATATAATTCACCCCTCCACTTT. This codes for CASTPRDRYNSPLHF.

The chain has TRBV11-2 and TRBJ1-1, with a weak D call TRBD1 (6 bases). V dropped 5 bases and J dropped 6 bases, with 19 bases sitting between them. The CDR3 is 15 amino acids. Germline values: CDR1 SGHAT, CDR2 FQNNGV. CDR3 region: CASSVISGGLPEAFF. In DNA, the CDR3 is TGTGCCAGCAGCGTAATTAGCGGGGGGCTCCCTGAAGCTTTCTTT. Full variable domain (remainder filled in from reference TRBV11-2 and TRBJ1-1): EAGVAQSPRYKIIEKRQSVAFWCNPISGHATLYWYQQILGQGPKLLIQFQNNGVVDDSQLPKDRFSAERLKGVDSTLKIQPAKLEDSAVYLCASSVISGGLPEAFFGQGTRLTVV.

This clone appeared a single time. This chain joins TRBV29-1 and TRBJ2-1, with 9 bases matching TRBD1. In germline, CDR1 is SQVTM, CDR2 ANQGSEA. With 4 bases clipped from V and 9 bases from J, the junction kept 7 bases outside the gene matches. This CDR3 is built from 13 residues. CDR3 region: CSVGNRGLGEQFF. Here the CDR3 DNA reads TGCAGCGTTGGTAACAGGGGGCTTGGTGAGCAGTTCTTC.

The chain is built from TRBV9 and TRBJ1-2; 7 nucleotides match TRBD1. The J segment lost 5 bases and the V segment lost 4 bases, leaving 14 bases of the junction unmatched. Germline V gene lookup returns CDR1 SGDLS and CDR2 YYNGEE. The CDR3 extends over 16 amino acids. CDR3 region: CASSPRRDSWSYGYTF. CDR3 bases: TGTGCCAGCAGCCCCCGTCGGGACAGTTGGAGTTATGGCTACACCTTC.

The V call is TRBV28, the J call TRBJ2-7, with 7 bases identical to TRBD1. Germline-derived CDR1 and CDR2 are MDHEN and SYDVKM. Trimming cost V 7 bases and J 5 bases; bases outside gene matches: 11. This CDR3 spans 14 amino acids. The CDR3 spells CASTLMRQGNEQYF. The DNA of the CDR3 is TGTGCCAGCACCCTTATGAGACAGGGCAACGAGCAGTACTTC.

The V and J genes are TRBV6-5 and TRBJ2-7; a weak D match, TRBD2 (5 bases). CDR3 length equals 14 residues. Between the trimmed V and J ends, which lost 0 bases and 7 bases, there was a span of 13 bases. Germline CDR1 MNHEY, CDR2 SVGAGI. The CDR3 DNA reads as TGTGCCAGCAGTTACTCGAGGGCCCGCGGGGAGCAGTACTTC. Translating gives CASSYSRARGEQYF.

The V gene is TRBV5-1, the J gene TRBJ1-2; 9 bases map to TRBD1. The CDR3 loop spans 15 amino acids. Germline CDR1 SGHRS, CDR2 YFSETQ. V lost 4 bases and J lost 3; bases outside the gene matches: 7. The CDR3 protein is CASSDRQGGDYGYTF. The DNA for the CDR3 is TGCGCCAGCAGCGACCGACAGGGGGGTGACTATGGCTACACCTTC.

In nucleotides, the CDR3 is TGTGCCAGCAGCCTAAGGGGTAGCGGGGGGGCACTTTACAATGAGCAGTTCTTC. It translates to CASSLRGSGGALYNEQFF. The chain joins TRBV7-9 to TRBJ2-1; 11 bases match TRBD2. The CDR3 is 18 amino acids. Germline values: CDR1 SEHNR, CDR2 FQNEAQ (reference sequence). J gave up 4 bases and V 5 bases, and 13 bases lay outside the gene matches.